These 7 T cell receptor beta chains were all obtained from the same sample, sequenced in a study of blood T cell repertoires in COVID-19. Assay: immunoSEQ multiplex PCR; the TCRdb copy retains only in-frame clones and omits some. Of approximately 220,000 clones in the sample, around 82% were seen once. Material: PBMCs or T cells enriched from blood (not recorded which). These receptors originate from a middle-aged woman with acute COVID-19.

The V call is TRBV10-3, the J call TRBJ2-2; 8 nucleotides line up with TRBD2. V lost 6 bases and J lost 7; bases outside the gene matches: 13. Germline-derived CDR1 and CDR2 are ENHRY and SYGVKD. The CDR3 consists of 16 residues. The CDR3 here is CAIRNSGTRTGGELFF. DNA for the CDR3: TGTGCCATCAGAAACTCCGGGACTAGGACTGGCGGGGAGCTGTTTTTT.

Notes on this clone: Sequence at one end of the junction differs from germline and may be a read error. In DNA, the CDR3 is TGTGCCAGCAGATTGGACAGTAGGGGCGCTCGGTCACCCCTCCACTTT. It encodes CASRLDSRGARSPLHF. This sequence joins TRBV5-4 and TRBJ1-6, with TRBD1 as a possible D gene (6 bases). CDR1 is SGHNT and CDR2 is YYREEE in the germline V gene (reference sequence). The CDR3 covers 16 residues.

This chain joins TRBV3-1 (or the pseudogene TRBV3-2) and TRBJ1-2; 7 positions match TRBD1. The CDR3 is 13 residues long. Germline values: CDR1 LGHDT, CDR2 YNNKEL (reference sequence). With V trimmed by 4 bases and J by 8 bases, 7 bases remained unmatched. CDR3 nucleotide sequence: TGTGCCAGCAGCCTGACAGGGCCCGAAGGCTACACCTTC. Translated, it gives CASSLTGPEGYTF.

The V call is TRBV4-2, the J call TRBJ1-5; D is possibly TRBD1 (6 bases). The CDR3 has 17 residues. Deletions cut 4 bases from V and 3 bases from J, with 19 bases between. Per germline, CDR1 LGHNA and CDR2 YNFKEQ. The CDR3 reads CASSPGQTSSFNQPQHF. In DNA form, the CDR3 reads TGTGCCAGCAGCCCAGGACAGACATCTTCCTTCAATCAGCCCCAGCATTTT.

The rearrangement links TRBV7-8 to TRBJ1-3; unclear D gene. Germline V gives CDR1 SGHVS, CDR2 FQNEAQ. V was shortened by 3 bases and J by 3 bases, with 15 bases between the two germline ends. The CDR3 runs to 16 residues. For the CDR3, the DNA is TGTGCCAGCAGCTTCACGACCCGGGGAGGTGGAAACACCATATATTTT. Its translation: CASSFTTRGGGNTIYF.

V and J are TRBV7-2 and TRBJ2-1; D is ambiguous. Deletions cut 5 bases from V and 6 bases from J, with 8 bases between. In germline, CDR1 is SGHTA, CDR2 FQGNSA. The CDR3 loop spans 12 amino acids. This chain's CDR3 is CASSLYSNEQFF. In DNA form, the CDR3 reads TGTGCCAGCAGCCTGTATAGCAATGAGCAGTTCTTC.

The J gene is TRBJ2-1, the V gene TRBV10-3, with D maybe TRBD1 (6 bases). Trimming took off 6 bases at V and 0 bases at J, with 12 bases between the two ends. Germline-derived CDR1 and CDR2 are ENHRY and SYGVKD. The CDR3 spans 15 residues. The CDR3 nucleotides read TGTGCCATCAGCTCTACAGGGAGCTCCTACAATGAGCAGTTCTTC. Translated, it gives CAISSTGSSYNEQFF.